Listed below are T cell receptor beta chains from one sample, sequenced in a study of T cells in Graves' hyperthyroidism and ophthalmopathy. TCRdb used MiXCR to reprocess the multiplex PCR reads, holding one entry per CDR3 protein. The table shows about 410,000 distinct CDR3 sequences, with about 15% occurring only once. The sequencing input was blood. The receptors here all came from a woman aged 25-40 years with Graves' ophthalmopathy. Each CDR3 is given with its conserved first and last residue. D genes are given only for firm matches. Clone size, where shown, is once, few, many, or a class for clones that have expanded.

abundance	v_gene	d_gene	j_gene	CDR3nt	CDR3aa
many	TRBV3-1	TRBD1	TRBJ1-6	TGTGCCAGCAGGGACAGGGGTTCGGGTTCACCCCTCCACTTT	CASRDRGSGSPLHF
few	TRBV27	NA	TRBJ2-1	TGTGCCAGCACACGACTGGGCATGCAGGATGAGCAGTTCTTC	CASTRLGMQDEQFF
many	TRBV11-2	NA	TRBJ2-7	TGTGCCAGCAGCCTTGGTGGGGGAGGTGAGCAGTACTTC	CASSLGGGGEQYF
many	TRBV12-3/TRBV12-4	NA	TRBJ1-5	TGTGCCAGCAGTTCATGGCAGTCAGGTCAGCCCCAGCATTTT	CASSSWQSGQPQHF
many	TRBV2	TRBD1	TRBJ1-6	TGTGCCAGCAGCCTCAGACAGGGCTCCTATAATTCACCCCTCCACTTT	CASSLRQGSYNSPLHF
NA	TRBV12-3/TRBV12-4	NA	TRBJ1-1	TGTGCCAGCAGTCGACCCAGGGCGGGGTACACTGAAGCTTTCTTT	CASSRPRAGYTEAFF
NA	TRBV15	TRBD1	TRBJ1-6	TGTGCCAACAGCCTGGGACAGTTTCTTTCACCCCTCCACTTT	CANSLGQFLSPLHF
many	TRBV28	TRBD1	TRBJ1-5	TGTGCCAGCAGTGGTAACAGGGGAACTCAGCCCCAGCATTTT	CASSGNRGTQPQHF
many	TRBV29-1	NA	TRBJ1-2	TGCAGCGTCCAGGGTGGTAGGAACTATGGCTACACCTTC	CSVQGGRNYGYTF
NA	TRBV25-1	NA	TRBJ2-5	TGTGCCAGCCGGGACTCCCAAGAGACCCAGTACTTC	CASRDSQETQYF
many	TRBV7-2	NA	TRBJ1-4	TGTGCCAGCAGCTTAGTAGGCCAGGGCGGCGAAAAACTGTTTTTT	CASSLVGQGGEKLFF
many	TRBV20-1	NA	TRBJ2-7	TGCAGTGCTAGTGATGTTTTGTGGGGCATAGAGACCGAGCAGTACTTC	CSASDVLWGIETEQYF
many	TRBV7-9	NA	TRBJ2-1	TGTGCCAGCAGCTTTCGGGGTGACCACAATGAGCAGTTCTTC	CASSFRGDHNEQFF
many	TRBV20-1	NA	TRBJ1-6	TGCAGTGCCCGTGGACCCTCCTATAATTCACCCCTCCACTTT	CSARGPSYNSPLHF
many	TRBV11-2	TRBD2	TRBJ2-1	TGTGCCAGCAGCCCCCGGACTAGCGGGGTATCCTACAATGAGCAGTTCTTC	CASSPRTSGVSYNEQFF
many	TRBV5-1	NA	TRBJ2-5	TGCGCCAGCAGCCCCGGGACCGGTCCGGGTGAGACCCAGTACTTC	CASSPGTGPGETQYF
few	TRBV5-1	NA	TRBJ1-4	TGCGCCAGCAGCTTGGCAGGAAAAACTAATGAAAAACTGTTTTTT	CASSLAGKTNEKLFF
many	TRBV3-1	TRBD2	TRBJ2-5	TGTGCCAGCAGCCAAGAACCTAGCGGGGTCGAGACCCAGTACTTC	CASSQEPSGVETQYF
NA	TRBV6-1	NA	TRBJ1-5	TGTGCCAGCACCATACTAGGATGGCAGGGATCCTCTTCTAGCCAGGGTCAGCCCCAGCATTTT	CASTILGWQGSSSSQGQPQHF
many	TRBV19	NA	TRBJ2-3	TGTGCCAGTACCGTTGCTAGACACACAGATACGCAGTATTTT	CASTVARHTDTQYF
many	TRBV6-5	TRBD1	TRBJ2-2	TGTGCCAGCAGTTATACCGGGACAGGGGTTGGCGGGGAGCTGTTTTTT	CASSYTGTGVGGELFF
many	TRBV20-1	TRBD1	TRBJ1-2	TGCAGTGCTAGAGATAGCCCCGGACAGGGGGCTCATGGCTACACCTTC	CSARDSPGQGAHGYTF
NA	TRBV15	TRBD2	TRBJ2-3	TGTGCCACCTGCAGAGGGGGACTAGCGGGGGGGCGAGGGGGCACAGATACGCAGTATTTT	CATCRGGLAGGRGGTDTQYF
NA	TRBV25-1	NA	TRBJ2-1	TGTACCAGCAGTGAGTCACAGCTTTACAATGAGCAGTTCTTC	CTSSESQLYNEQFF
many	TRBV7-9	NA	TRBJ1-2	TGTGCCAGCACCGCTGACATGGAGGGGACTTATGGCTACACCTTC	CASTADMEGTYGYTF
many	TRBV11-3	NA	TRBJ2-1	TGTGCCAGCAGCTTAGAGGTCAGGGCGAACAATGAGCAGTTCTTC	CASSLEVRANNEQFF
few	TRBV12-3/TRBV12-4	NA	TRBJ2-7	TGTGCCAGCAGTTTAGCACTTCGGGACGAGCAGTACTTC	CASSLALRDEQYF
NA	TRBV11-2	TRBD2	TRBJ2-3	TGTGCCAGCAGCTCAAGACTAGCGGGAGGGTCAGATACGCAGTATTTT	CASSSRLAGGSDTQYF
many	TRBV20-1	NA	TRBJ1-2	TGCAGTGTTTTCGGCCTCCGGACGGTTGGCTACACCTTC	CSVFGLRTVGYTF
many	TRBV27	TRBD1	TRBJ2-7	TGTGCCAGCAGTTTATCTGGGACAGATGCCTACGAGCAGTACTTC	CASSLSGTDAYEQYF
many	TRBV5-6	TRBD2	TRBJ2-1	TGTGCCAGCAGCTTGGGACTAGCGGGGGACAATGAGCAGTTCTTC	CASSLGLAGDNEQFF
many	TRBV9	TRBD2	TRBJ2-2	TGTGCCAGCAGCGTAGTTGCGGGGGGCTCTCTGAACACCGGGGAGCTGTTTTTT	CASSVVAGGSLNTGELFF
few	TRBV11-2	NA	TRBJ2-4	TGTGCCAGCAGCTTAGTGCTCGGGGTAATGTCTGCCATTCAGTACTTC	CASSLVLGVMSAIQYF
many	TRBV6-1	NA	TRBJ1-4	TGTGCCAGCAGAAGGATAACTAATGAAAAACTGTTTTTT	CASRRITNEKLFF
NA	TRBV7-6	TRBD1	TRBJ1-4	TGTGCCAGCAGCAGGGACAGCTCTAATGAAAAACTGTTTTTT	CASSRDSSNEKLFF